The source of this T cell receptor beta chain is a study of blood T cell repertoires in COVID-19 (TCRdb year 2020). Regarding the study in general: Samples covering the acute and convalescent phases of COVID-19 were provided by collaborators in the United States, Italy and Spain. The material from the prospective study consisted of cDNA or gDNA derived from T cells, B-cell-depleted T cells, or PBMCs. The dataset comprised deeply sampled blood TCRbeta repertoires from subjects exposed to, actively infected with, or recovered from COVID-19. The repertoires were made available in a free public database intended to serve as a resource for research on the immune response to SARS-CoV-2. Samples came from the ongoing ImmuneRACE study (first 160 participants) plus 1,254 subjects from 6 global collaborators. The sample metadata nearly always contained a de-identified subject ID, COVID-19 status, age in years and sex. Where available, HLA class I and class II types were taken from metadata supplied by the sample provider and were not determined by assay-based typing. The paper as a whole reports these results and caveats: Clinical and demographic metadata were provided uncurated, with the amount varying by source and participant.

Note on this clone: No antigen is known for it. Base qualities are not at hand, and no much larger clone is one base apart.

Whole blood was collected in K2EDTA tubes by collaborating institutions according to the institutions' own protocols. For TCRbeta analysis, collaborators shipped samples in one of three forms: frozen whole blood, isolated PBMCs, or DNA extracted from either of those sample types. V is trimmed back by 4 bases and J by 0 bases, and the junction contains 7 bases that no gene match accounts for. The germline V gene supplies CDR1 MNHEY and CDR2 SVGEGT. The CDR3 measures 17 amino acids from cysteine to phenylalanine. Solely the CDR3 DNA is kept, with 51 bases framed from the first base. The immunoSEQ Assay, a bias-controlled multiplex PCR, was used to amplify TCRbeta CDR3 regions from genomic DNA. Under the source paper's analysis protocol: Within the assay, amplification of reference gene primers was used to estimate how many nucleated cells each sample contained. To quantify the absolute abundance of each unique TCRbeta CDR3 rearrangement, sequence reads were collapsed and filtered. For each sample, productive Simpson clonality was calculated by taking the square root of Simpson's diversity index across productive rearrangements. TCRdb obtained this table from immuneACCESS and retained in-frame rearrangements with V and J assigned. These tables miss some clones; where compared with another copy, unresolved V genes account for less than half of the shortfall, and the remainder is unexplained. That table is the source of V, J and clone size, and D and trimming were worked out from the DNA. Here the sample has over 70,000 clones; approximately 76% occur a single time. The ten top clones hold 7% of the sample.

The rearrangement joined TRBV6-2 or TRBV6-3 to TRBJ2-5, with 11 middle bases fitting TRBD2. This sequence was found in a man in his 70s with acute or convalescent COVID-19. The sequencing input was peripheral blood. The CDR3 sequence is CASSFRTSGQYQETQYF. The sequenced DNA is TGTGCCAGCAGTTTTCGGACTAGCGGGCAGTACCAAGAGACCCAGTACTTC.